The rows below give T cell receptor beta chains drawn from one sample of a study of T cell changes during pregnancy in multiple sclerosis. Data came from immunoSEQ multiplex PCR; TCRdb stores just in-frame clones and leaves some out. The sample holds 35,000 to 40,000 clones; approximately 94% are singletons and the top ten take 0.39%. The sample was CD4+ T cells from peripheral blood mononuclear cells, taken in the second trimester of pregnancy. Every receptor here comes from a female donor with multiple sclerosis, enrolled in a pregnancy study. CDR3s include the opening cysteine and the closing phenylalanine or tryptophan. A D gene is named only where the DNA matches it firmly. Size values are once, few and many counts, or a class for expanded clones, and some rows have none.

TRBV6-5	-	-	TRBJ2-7	TGTGCCAGCAGAATAGCGGACGAGCAGTACTTC	CASRIADEQYF
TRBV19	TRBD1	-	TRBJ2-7	TGTGCCAGTAGTAAGGCTCCGGGACAGGGGTCTTACGAGCAGTACTTC	CASSKAPGQGSYEQYF
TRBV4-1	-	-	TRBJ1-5	TGCGCCAGCAGCCCCGTGGAACAGGGCAAAAATCAGCCCCAGCATTTT	CASSPVEQGKNQPQHF
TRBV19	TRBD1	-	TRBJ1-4	TGTGCCAGTAGTAGGGGGACAGCAACTAATGAAAAACTGTTTTTT	CASSRGTATNEKLFF
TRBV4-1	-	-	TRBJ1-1	TGCGCCAGCAGCCAAGAGGGGCACTTGAACACTGAAGCTTTCTTT	CASSQEGHLNTEAFF
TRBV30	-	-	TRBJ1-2	TGTGCCTGGTCCTTAGCTAACTATGGCTACACCTTC	CAWSLANYGYTF
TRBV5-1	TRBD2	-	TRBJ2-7	TGCGCCAGCAGCTTTAGCGGGAGAGTCTACGAGCAGTACTTC	CASSFSGRVYEQYF
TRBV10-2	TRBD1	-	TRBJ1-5	TGCGCCAGCAGTGTGGGACAGCCTCATAGCAATCAGCCCCAGCATTTT	CASSVGQPHSNQPQHF
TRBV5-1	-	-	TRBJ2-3	TGCGCCAGCAGCTTGGAACTTAGGGGAGATACGCAGTATTTT	CASSLELRGDTQYF
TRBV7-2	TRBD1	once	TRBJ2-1	TGTGCCAGCAGCTACGGACAGGGAGGTTCCTACAATGAGCAGTTCTTC	CASSYGQGGSYNEQFF
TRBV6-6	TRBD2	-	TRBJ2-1	TGTGCCAGCACTAGACTAGCGGGAGGAAAAAACAATGAGCAGTTCTTC	CASTRLAGGKNNEQFF
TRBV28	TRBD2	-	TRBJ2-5	TGTGCCAGCAGTTTATTACTAGCGGGGCGGGAGACCCAGTACTTC	CASSLLLAGRETQYF
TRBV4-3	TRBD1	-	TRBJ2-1	TGCGCCAGCAGCCAAGATGTGAGGGGGCCTCACAATGAGCAGTTCTTC	CASSQDVRGPHNEQFF
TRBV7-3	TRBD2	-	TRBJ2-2	TGTGCCAGCAGCTCCCTATTGGGGACTAGCGGGGTGGCCGGGGAGCTGTTTTTT	CASSSLLGTSGVAGELFF
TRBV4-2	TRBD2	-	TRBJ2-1	TGTGCCAGCAGCCAAAGCGGGGGGGCTGGGGATGAGCAGTTCTTC	CASSQSGGAGDEQFF
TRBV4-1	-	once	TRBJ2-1	TGCGCCAGCAGCCAAGGGCTAAGGATCCAACAGGGCAATGAGCAGTTCTTC	CASSQGLRIQQGNEQFF
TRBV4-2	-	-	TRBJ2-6	TGTGCCAGCAGCCAACCCCGGACAGCTGGGGCCAACGTCCTGACTTTC	CASSQPRTAGANVLTF
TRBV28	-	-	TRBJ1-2	TGTGCCAGCAGTGCGTCAGGGAAGGGAGGCTATGGCTACACCTTC	CASSASGKGGYGYTF
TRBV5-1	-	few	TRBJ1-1	TGCGCCAGCAGCTTGGAGTTGGGACTGACTGAAGCTTTCTTT	CASSLELGLTEAFF
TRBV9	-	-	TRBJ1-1	TGTGCCAGCAGCGTAGAACCCACGGACACTGAAGCTTTCTTT	CASSVEPTDTEAFF
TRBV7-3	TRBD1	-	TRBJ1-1	TGTGCCAGCAGCCTTACAGGGGTATCTGAAGCTTTCTTT	CASSLTGVSEAFF
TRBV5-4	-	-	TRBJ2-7	TGTGCCAGCAGCTCGGAGGGGGGGCGCGTTACCTACGAGCAGTACTTC	CASSSEGGRVTYEQYF
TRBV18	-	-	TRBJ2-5	TGTGCCAGCTCGCTTCTAGCAACCCAAGAGACCCAGTACTTC	CASSLLATQETQYF
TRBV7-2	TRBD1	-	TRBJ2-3	TGTGCCAGCAGCTTATGGGGGACAGGGTCTCACACAGATACGCAGTATTTT	CASSLWGTGSHTDTQYF
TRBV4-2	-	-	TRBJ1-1	TGTGCCAGCAGCCAAGAATTAGGGGGGAACACTGAAGCTTTCTTT	CASSQELGGNTEAFF
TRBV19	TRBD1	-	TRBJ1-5	TGTGCCAGTGACCCGACAGGGCCCAATCAGCCCCAGCATTTT	CASDPTGPNQPQHF
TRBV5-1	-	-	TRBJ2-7	TGCGCCAGCAGCTTGACTACCCCCCCTAAGGAGCAGTACTTC	CASSLTTPPKEQYF
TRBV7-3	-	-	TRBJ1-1	TGTGCCAGCAGCCTGGCGGGGGACACTGAAGCTTTCTTT	CASSLAGDTEAFF
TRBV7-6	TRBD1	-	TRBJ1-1	TGTGCCAGCAGCCCTCCGGGACAGGGGCCCTTCATGAACACTGAAGCTTTCTTT	CASSPPGQGPFMNTEAFF